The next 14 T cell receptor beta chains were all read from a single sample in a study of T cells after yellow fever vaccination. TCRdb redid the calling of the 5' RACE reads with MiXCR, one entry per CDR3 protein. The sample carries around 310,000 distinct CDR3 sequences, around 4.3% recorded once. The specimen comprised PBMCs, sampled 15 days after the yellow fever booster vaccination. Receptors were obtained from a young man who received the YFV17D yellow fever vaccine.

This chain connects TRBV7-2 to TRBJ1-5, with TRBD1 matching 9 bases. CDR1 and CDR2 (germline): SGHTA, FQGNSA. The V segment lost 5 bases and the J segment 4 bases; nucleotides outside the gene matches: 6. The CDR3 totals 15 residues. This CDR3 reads CASSPLDRGNQPQHF. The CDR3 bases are TGTGCCAGCAGCCCGCTAGACAGGGGGAATCAGCCCCAGCATTTT.

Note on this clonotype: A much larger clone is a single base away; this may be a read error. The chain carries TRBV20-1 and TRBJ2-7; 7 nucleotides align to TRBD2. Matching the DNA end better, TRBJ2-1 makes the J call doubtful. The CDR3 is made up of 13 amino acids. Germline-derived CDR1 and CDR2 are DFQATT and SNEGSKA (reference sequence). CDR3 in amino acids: CSALRGDSREQFF. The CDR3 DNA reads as TGCAGTGCTCTACGGGGGGACTCGCGAGAGCAGTTCTTC.

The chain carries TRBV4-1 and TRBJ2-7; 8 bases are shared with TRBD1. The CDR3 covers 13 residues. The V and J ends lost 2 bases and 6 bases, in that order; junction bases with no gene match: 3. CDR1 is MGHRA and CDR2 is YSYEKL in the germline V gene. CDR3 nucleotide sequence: TGCGCCAGCAGCCAATTCACAGGGGGCGAGCAGTACTTC. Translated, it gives CASSQFTGGEQYF.

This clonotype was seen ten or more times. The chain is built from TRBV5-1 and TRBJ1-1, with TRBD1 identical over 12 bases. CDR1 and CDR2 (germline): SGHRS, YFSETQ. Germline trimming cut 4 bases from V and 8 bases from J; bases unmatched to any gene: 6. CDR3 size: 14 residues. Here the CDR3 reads CASSRDRGRAEAFF. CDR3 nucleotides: TGCGCCAGCAGCCGGGACAGGGGGCGCGCAGAAGCTTTCTTT.

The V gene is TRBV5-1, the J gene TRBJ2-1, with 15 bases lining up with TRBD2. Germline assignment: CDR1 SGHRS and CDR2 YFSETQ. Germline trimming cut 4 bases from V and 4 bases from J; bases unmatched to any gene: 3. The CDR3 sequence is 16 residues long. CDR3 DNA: TGCGCCAGCAGCGTGGGACTAGCGGGGGGATACAATGAGCAGTTCTTC. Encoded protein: CASSVGLAGGYNEQFF. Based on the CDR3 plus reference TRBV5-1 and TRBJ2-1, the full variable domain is KAGVTQTPRYLIKTRGQQVTLSCSPISGHRSVSWYQQTPGQGLQFLFEYFSETQRNKGNFPGRFSGRQFSNSRSEMNVSTLELGDSALYLCASSVGLAGGYNEQFFGPGTRLTVL.

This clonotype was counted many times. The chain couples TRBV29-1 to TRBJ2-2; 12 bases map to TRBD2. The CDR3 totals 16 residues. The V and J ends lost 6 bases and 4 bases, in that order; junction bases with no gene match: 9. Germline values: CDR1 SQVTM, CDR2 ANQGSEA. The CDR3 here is CSVRASGGAGTGELFF. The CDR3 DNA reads TGCAGCGTGCGGGCTAGCGGGGGGGCCGGCACCGGGGAGCTGTTTTTT.

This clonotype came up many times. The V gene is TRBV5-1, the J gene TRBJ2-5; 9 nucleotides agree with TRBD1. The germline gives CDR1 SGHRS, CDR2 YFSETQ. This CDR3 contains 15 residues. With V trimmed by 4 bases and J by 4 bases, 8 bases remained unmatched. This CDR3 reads CASSPAGQGGETQYF. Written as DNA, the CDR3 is TGCGCCAGCAGCCCCGCGGGACAGGGAGGAGAGACCCAGTACTTC.

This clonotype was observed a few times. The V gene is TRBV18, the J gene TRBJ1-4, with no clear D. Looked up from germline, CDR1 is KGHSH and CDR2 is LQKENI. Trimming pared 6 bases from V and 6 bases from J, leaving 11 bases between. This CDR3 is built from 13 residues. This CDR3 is CASSPSWDEKLFF. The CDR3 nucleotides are TGTGCCAGCTCCCCGTCCTGGGATGAAAAACTGTTTTTT.

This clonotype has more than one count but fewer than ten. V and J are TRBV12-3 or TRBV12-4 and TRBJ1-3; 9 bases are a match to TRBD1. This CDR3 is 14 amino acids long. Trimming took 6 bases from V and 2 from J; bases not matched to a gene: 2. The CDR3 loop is CASRGQGAGNTIYF. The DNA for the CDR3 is TGTGCCAGCAGGGGACAGGGCGCTGGAAACACCATATATTTT.

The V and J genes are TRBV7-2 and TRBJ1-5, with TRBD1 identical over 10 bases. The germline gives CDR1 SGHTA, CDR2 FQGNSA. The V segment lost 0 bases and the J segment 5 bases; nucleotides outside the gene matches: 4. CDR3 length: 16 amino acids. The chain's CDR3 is CASSLAWGTGDQPQHF. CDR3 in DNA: TGTGCCAGCAGCTTAGCGTGGGGGACAGGGGATCAGCCCCAGCATTTT.

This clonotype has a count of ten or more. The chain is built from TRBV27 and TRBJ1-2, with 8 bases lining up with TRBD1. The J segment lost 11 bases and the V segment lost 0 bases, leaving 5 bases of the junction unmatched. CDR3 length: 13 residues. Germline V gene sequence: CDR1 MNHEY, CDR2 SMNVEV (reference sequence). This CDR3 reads CASSLSGQGLYTF. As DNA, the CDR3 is TGTGCCAGCAGTTTATCAGGACAGGGTCTGTACACCTTC.

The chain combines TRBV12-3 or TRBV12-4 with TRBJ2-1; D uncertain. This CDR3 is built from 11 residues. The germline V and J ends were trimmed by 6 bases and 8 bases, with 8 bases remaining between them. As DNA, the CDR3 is TGTGCCAGCAGGGGTCGGGATGAGCAGTTCTTC. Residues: CASRGRDEQFF.

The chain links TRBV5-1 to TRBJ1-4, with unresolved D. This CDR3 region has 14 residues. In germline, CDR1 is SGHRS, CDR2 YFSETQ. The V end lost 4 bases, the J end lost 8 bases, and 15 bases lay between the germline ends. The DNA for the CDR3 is TGCGCCAGCAGCCCCCTCTCGGTTGGCGAAAAACTGTTTTTT. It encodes CASSPLSVGEKLFF.

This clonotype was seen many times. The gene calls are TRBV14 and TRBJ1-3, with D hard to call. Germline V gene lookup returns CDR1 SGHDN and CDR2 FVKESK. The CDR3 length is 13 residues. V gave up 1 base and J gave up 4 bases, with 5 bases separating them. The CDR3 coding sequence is TGTGCCAGCAGCCAAGGCCCGGGAAACACCATATATTTT. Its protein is CASSQGPGNTIYF.